This T cell receptor beta chain was documented in a study of T cell repertoires in cytomegalovirus infection. One entry per CDR3 protein results from TCRdb running MiXCR on the reads. The sample gives 400,000 or so distinct CDR3 sequences, roughly 18% of which show up once; 7.5% to 9% is in the top ten. Study-wide results and limits: CMV-specific HLA-C-restricted TCR beta clonotypes dominated the ex vivo response.

Looked up from germline, CDR1 is LNHDA and CDR2 is SQIVND (reference sequence). V was clipped by 5 bases and J by 2 bases, with 10 bases between them. This CDR3 has 14 amino acids. This clonotype was counted many times. Its antigen is not identified. Source material: PBMCs. The clonotype comes from a human donor in good health (CMV status not recorded). Some clones in this sample may be carry-over from other donors' samples. The chain has TRBV19 and TRBJ1-3; no definite D call. In nucleotides, the CDR3 is TGTGCCAGTAGTGGAGTGGAAGCTGGAAACACCATATATTTT. It encodes CASSGVEAGNTIYF.